The clone carrying this T cell receptor (beta chain) was picked up many times. V shed 4 bases and J shed 5 bases, with 16 bases lying between them. CDR3 length equals 14 residues. Germline values: CDR1 SGHRS, CDR2 YFSETQ. The sample belongs to a study of read filtering for tumor transcriptome and immune sequencing. From 350 to 500 ng of RNA, a library with molecular barcoded alpha/delta and beta/gamma adaptors was made. A single record per CDR3 protein comes from TCRdb applying MiXCR to the reads. The repertoire has more than 100,000 distinct CDR3 sequences, approximately 13% of them found once; the top ten carry 7% to 9%.

This sequence joins TRBV5-1 and TRBJ2-7, with D hard to call. The TCR was taken from a donor at least 40 years old with multiple myeloma. Sequences were obtained from a population of CD138-negative cells sorted from bone marrow. In nucleotides, the CDR3 is TGCGCCAGCAGCCCCGAGTGGGGTTGGAACGAGCAGTACTTC. The encoded protein is CASSPEWGWNEQYF.